A single sample gave rise to the 16 T cell receptor beta chains below, sequenced in a study of Ad26.COV2.S vaccination and SARS-CoV-2 variants. Treatment reported: roughly 18 received Ad26.COV2.S at low or high dose, single or two shots; a few received placebo; per-sample allocation not given. Sample collection was performed on day 63 after the first vaccine or placebo injection. Assay: immunoSEQ multiplex PCR; the TCRdb copy retains only in-frame clones and omits some. The table has 360,000 or so clones, around 89% seen once. The sample in question was peripheral blood, obtained in a trial of Ad26.COV2.S vaccine versus placebo. Receptors were obtained from a person between 18 and 65 years old who received the Ad26.COV2.S COVID-19 vaccine or a placebo.

V and J are TRBV11-3 and TRBJ2-3; 7 bases map to TRBD1. The germline CDR1 and CDR2 sequences are SGHNT and YENEEA. The CDR3 runs to 15 residues. Trimming at V came to 4 bases and at J to 2 bases, leaving 6 bases not matched to a gene. The CDR3 DNA follows: TGTGCCAGCAGCTCGATGGGACAGAACACAGATACGCAGTATTTT. This encodes CASSSMGQNTDTQYF.

The V and J genes are TRBV5-6 and TRBJ2-7, with 8 bases lining up with TRBD2. After removal of 3 bases from V and 0 bases from J, the junction contained 2 bases not matched to a gene. This CDR3 contains 14 residues. The germline V gene has CDR1 SGHDT and CDR2 YYEEEE. DNA for the CDR3: TGTGCCAGCAGCTGGGCGGGAGGCTCCTACGAGCAGTACTTC. Translation gives CASSWAGGSYEQYF.

A single count supports this clone. The chain links TRBV5-4 to TRBJ2-7, with D perhaps TRBD2 (8 bases). The CDR3 sequence is 15 residues long. Germline loops: CDR1 SGHNT, CDR2 YYREEE (reference sequence). Trimming removed 4 bases from V and 3 bases from J, with 17 bases in between. The CDR3 loop reads CASSQGGTRVYEQYF. The DNA of the CDR3 is TGTGCCAGCAGCCAGGGGGGGACTAGGGTCTACGAGCAGTACTTC. The full variable domain, rest sourced from reference TRBV5-4 and TRBJ2-7, is ETGVTQSPTHLIKTRGQQVTLRCSSQSGHNTVSWYQQALGQGPQFIFQYYREEENGRGNFPPRFSGLQFPNYSSELNVNALELDDSALYLCASSQGGTRVYEQYFGPGTRLTVT.

This clone was counted once. The V gene is TRBV28, the J gene TRBJ2-2; 14 bases align to TRBD2. The CDR3 has 19 residues. V gave up 10 bases and J gave up 6 bases; unmatched junction bases: 19. CDR1 is MDHEN and CDR2 is SYDVKM in the germline V gene. The DNA of the CDR3 is TGTGCCATCGACGGGGGACTGACTAGCGGGAGGGCCGCCCCCGGGGAGCTGTTTTTT. It codes for CAIDGGLTSGRAAPGELFF.

This clone was detected only once. The chain couples TRBV6-4 to TRBJ2-2; TRBD2 matches at 8 bases. Germline CDR1 is MRHNA and CDR2 is SNTAGT. The CDR3 length is 14 residues. V dropped 8 bases and J dropped 2; count of bases not matched to a gene: 4. As DNA, the CDR3 is TGTGCCAGCCAGACTAGCGCCAACACCGGGGAGCTGTTTTTT. This gives the protein CASQTSANTGELFF.

The J gene is TRBJ1-1, the V gene TRBV7-9; D is unclear. Germline CDR1 is SEHNR and CDR2 is FQNEAQ (reference sequence). Trimming stripped 6 bases from V and 4 bases from J, with 6 bases between. The CDR3 contains 11 residues. The DNA for the CDR3 is TGTGCCAGCAGACAAGTCACTGAAGCTTTCTTT. As protein: CASRQVTEAFF.

V and J are TRBV24-1 and TRBJ2-1; perhaps TRBD2 as D (5 bases). Germline V gene sequence: CDR1 KGHDR, CDR2 SFDVKD. V was shortened by 0 bases and J by 1 base, with 12 bases between the two germline ends. This CDR3 is 17 amino acids long. CDR3 protein: CATSDLPGSRSYNEQFF. CDR3 in DNA: TGTGCCACCAGTGATTTGCCGGGGAGTAGGTCCTACAATGAGCAGTTCTTC.

This clone was observed a single time. The chain carries TRBV12-2 and TRBJ2-5; no check of the table's D call, TRBD2, against the DNA was made. TRBV12-2 is a pseudogene locus. The CDR3 is 17 residues long. The CDR3 spells CASRLASSVQTQETQYF. The CDR3 DNA reads TGTGCAAGTCGCTTAGCGAGCTCGGTCCAAACCCAAGAGACCCAGTACTTC.

The chain recombines TRBV5-6 with TRBJ2-3, with 12 bases that match TRBD1. The germline V gene encodes CDR1 SGHDT and CDR2 YYEEEE. Trimming removed 4 bases from V and 2 bases from J; junction bases left unmatched: 8. There are 17 residues in the CDR3. The CDR3 DNA sequence: TGTGCCAGCAGCGCTTCCGGGACAGGGGGCCCCACAGATACGCAGTATTTT. This gives the protein CASSASGTGGPTDTQYF.

The chain employs TRBV7-9 and TRBJ1-4; no reliable D call. The CDR3 contains 14 residues. The germline V gene encodes CDR1 SEHNR and CDR2 FQNEAQ (reference sequence). Trimming pared 4 bases from V and 4 bases from J, leaving 10 bases between. The CDR3 DNA reads as TGTGCCAGCAGCTACGGCGGCATTAATGAAAAACTGTTTTTT. Residues: CASSYGGINEKLFF. The entire variable domain, with the rest obtained from reference TRBV7-9 and TRBJ1-4, is as follows: DTGVSQNPRHKITKRGQNVTFRCDPISEHNRLYWYRQTLGQGPEFLTYFQNEAQLEKSRLLSDRFSAERPKGSFSTLEIQRTEQGDSAMYLCASSYGGINEKLFFGSGTQLSVL.

The chain couples TRBV3-1 (or the pseudogene TRBV3-2) to TRBJ2-3; tentatively, D is TRBD2 (6 bases). This CDR3 has 18 residues. V lost 6 bases to trimming and J lost 0 bases, with 22 bases between them. Germline loops: CDR1 LGHDT, CDR2 YNNKEL (reference sequence). The CDR3 sequence: CASSLTGSWSSSTDTQYF. CDR3 nucleotides: TGTGCCAGCAGTTTAACCGGGAGCTGGAGTTCTAGCACAGATACGCAGTATTTT.

The chain carries TRBV30 and TRBJ2-1; D not certain. This CDR3 is 11 amino acids long. The germline CDR1 and CDR2 sequences are GTSNPN and SVGIG (reference sequence). Trimming stripped 1 base from V and 7 bases from J, with 5 bases between. The CDR3 bases are TGTGCCTGGAGTGGTTTGAATGAGCAGTTCTTC. Its protein product is CAWSGLNEQFF. Full variable domain (rest looked up from reference TRBV30 and TRBJ2-1): SQTIHQWPATLVQPVGSPLSLECTVEGTSNPNLYWYRQAAGRGLQLLFYSVGIGQISSEVPQNLSASRPQDRQFILSSKKLLLSDSGFYLCAWSGLNEQFFGPGTRLTVL.

The V gene is TRBV11-2, the J gene TRBJ1-6; no clear D gene. The CDR3 is 13 amino acids. V lost 4 bases and J 7 bases, leaving 8 bases between the germline ends. Germline lookup yields CDR1 SGHAT and CDR2 FQNNGV. The DNA for the CDR3 is TGTGCCAGCAGCTACGGAGAGAATTCACCCCTCCACTTT. This sequence encodes CASSYGENSPLHF.

The chain employs TRBV14 and TRBJ2-7, with TRBD1 matching 7 bases. The V gene end was trimmed by 3 bases and the J gene end by 2 bases; junction bases not matched to a gene: 1. CDR1 is SGHDN, CDR2 FVKESK, per germline. The CDR3 consists of 13 residues. CDR3 sequence (DNA): TGTGCCAGCAGCCAGGGGACAGCCTACGAGCAGTACTTC. This gives the protein CASSQGTAYEQYF. The full variable domain, with the rest looked up from reference TRBV14 and TRBJ2-7, is EAGVTQFPSHSVIEKGQTVTLRCDPISGHDNLYWYRRVMGKEIKFLLHFVKESKQDESGMPNNRFLAERTGGTYSTLKVQPAELEDSGVYFCASSQGTAYEQYFGPGTRLTVT.

The genes are TRBV12-5 and TRBJ2-1; 7 nucleotides agree with TRBD2. The J segment lost 5 bases and the V segment lost 1 base, leaving 5 bases of the junction unmatched. The germline gives CDR1 LGHNT, CDR2 FRNRAP. This CDR3 has 15 residues. This CDR3 reads CASGLEGGPDNEQFF. The CDR3 nucleotides read TGTGCTAGTGGTTTGGAGGGAGGGCCCGACAATGAGCAGTTCTTC.

The DNA for the CDR3 is TGTGCCAGCAGCCACAGGGGGCAAGAGACCCAGTACTTC. Translated: CASSHRGQETQYF. The chain joins TRBV3-1 (or the pseudogene TRBV3-2) to TRBJ2-5, with 7 bases matching TRBD1. Trimming took 3 bases from V and 2 from J; bases not matched to a gene: 0. There are 13 residues in the CDR3. From germline, CDR1 is LGHDT and CDR2 YNNKEL (reference sequence).